This paragraph reports one T cell receptor beta chain. Its antigen remains unidentified. The repertoire was sequenced with immunoSEQ multiplex PCR; TCRdb's copy has only in-frame clones and lacks some. This table has around 130,000 clones, about nine tenths appearing once. The data are from a study of PD-1 blockade in mismatch repair-deficient tumors. Germline lookup yields CDR1 SGHNT and CDR2 YYREEE (reference sequence). V lost 2 bases to trimming and J lost 6 bases, with 2 bases between them. This CDR3 region has 11 residues. The study's findings and limits: Tumor-resident clones, often absent from pretreatment blood, expanded after pembrolizumab and then contracted.

This sequence joins TRBV5-4 and TRBJ2-2; D call uncertain. The TCR comes from an adult with mismatch repair-deficient cancer. The specimen was peripheral blood, collected approximately 73 weeks after starting pembrolizumab. CDR3 loop: CASSFSGELFF. For the CDR3, the DNA is TGTGCCAGCAGCTTTTCCGGGGAGCTGTTTTTT.